The 20 T cell receptor beta chains below all came from one sample that was sequenced in a study of blood T cells in healthy people across ages. It was with a sample-barcoded 5' primer and a J-beta primer mix that a second PCR of roughly 7 to 12 cycles was run. TCRdb reprocessed the 5' RACE reads with MiXCR, giving one entry per CDR3 protein. This repertoire shows roughly 800,000 distinct CDR3 sequences, around a quarter found once; its top ten account for around 3%. The same sample was also used in a study of T cells of mothers and their children.

The sample consisted of blood. The source is a boy aged 5 to 17 in good health.

This clonotype was found a few times. This chain links TRBV6-2 or TRBV6-3 with TRBJ1-2, with D possibly matching TRBD1 (6 bases). The CDR3 length is 12 residues. The germline gives CDR1 MNHEY, CDR2 SVGEGT. Trimming left V 5 bases short and J 6 bases short, with 10 bases between. The CDR3 is CASSIYRDGYTF. The CDR3 region has the DNA TGTGCCAGCAGTATTTACAGGGATGGCTACACCTTC.

This clonotype occurred a few times. V and J are TRBV2 and TRBJ2-1; the D is unclear. Germline loops: CDR1 SNHLY, CDR2 FYNNEI. Trimming took 6 bases from V and 0 from J, leaving 9 bases between them. The CDR3 extends over 14 amino acids. The CDR3 loop is CASRFVSSYNEQFF. The CDR3 bases are TGTGCCAGCAGATTCGTAAGCTCCTACAATGAGCAGTTCTTC.

This chain uses TRBV29-1 with TRBJ2-5, with a tentative D call TRBD1 (6 bases). Trimming stripped 4 bases from V and 1 base from J, with 10 bases between. This CDR3 has 13 residues. Germline values: CDR1 SQVTM, CDR2 ANQGSEA. CDR3 amino acids: CSVGWTVQETQYF. The CDR3 nucleotides are TGCAGCGTTGGGTGGACAGTCCAAGAGACCCAGTACTTC.

This rearrangement joins TRBV4-3 to TRBJ2-3; 10 bases match TRBD2. This CDR3 comprises 17 residues. The trim removed 3 bases at V and 0 bases at J, leaving 6 bases unmatched. Germline-derived CDR1 and CDR2 are LGHNA and YSLEER. Here the CDR3 reads CASSQARTSGSTDTQYF. The DNA of the CDR3 is TGCGCCAGCAGCCAGGCCAGGACTAGCGGAAGCACAGATACGCAGTATTTT.

J is TRBJ1-2 and V is TRBV29-1; no clear D. V lost 4 bases and J 0 bases, leaving 6 bases between the germline ends. CDR3 length: 12 amino acids. From germline, CDR1 is SQVTM and CDR2 ANQGSEA. The CDR3 DNA follows: TGCAGCGTTGTTAACCCTAACTATGGCTACACCTTC. Residues: CSVVNPNYGYTF.

This rearrangement joins TRBV12-3 or TRBV12-4 to TRBJ2-4, with TRBD2 identical over 7 bases. After removal of 6 bases from V and 0 bases from J, the junction contained 11 bases not matched to a gene. The CDR3 runs to 17 residues. CDR3 nucleotide sequence: TGTGCCAGCAGCCTCGGGGGGTTGGGGACAGCCAAAAACATTCAGTACTTC. This encodes CASSLGGLGTAKNIQYF.

This clonotype was detected a few times. The chain couples TRBV6-5 to TRBJ2-1, with D perhaps TRBD1 or TRBD2 (5 bases each). CDR1 MNHEY and CDR2 SVGAGI come from the germline V gene. The ends were cut back, 0 bases at V and 8 bases at J, with 17 bases in the middle. The CDR3 runs 16 residues. The DNA of the CDR3 is TGTGCCAGCAGTTACTCGGGTTTCGGGACGTTCGATGAGCAGTTCTTC. Its translation: CASSYSGFGTFDEQFF.

This clonotype turned up a few times. The chain recombines TRBV20-1 with TRBJ2-7, with D hard to call. Germline V gives CDR1 DFQATT, CDR2 SNEGSKA (reference sequence). V dropped 2 bases and J dropped 1 base, with 12 bases sitting between them. The CDR3 loop spans 14 amino acids. The CDR3 region is CSARPLSPSYEQYF. CDR3 bases: TGCAGTGCTAGACCGTTATCCCCTTCCTACGAGCAGTACTTC.

This clonotype was found a few times. V is TRBV20-1 and J is TRBJ2-7; 12 bases are a match to TRBD2. CDR3 size: 15 residues. The V segment lost 0 bases and the J segment 4 bases; nucleotides outside the gene matches: 4. The germline CDR1 and CDR2 sequences are DFQATT and SNEGSKA (reference sequence). The CDR3 DNA sequence: TGCAGTGCTAGAGACCGGACTAGCGGGGTGTACGAGCAGTACTTC. This sequence encodes CSARDRTSGVYEQYF.

This clonotype came up a few times. The chain couples TRBV7-3 to TRBJ1-1; possible D gene TRBD1, 6 bases. From germline, CDR1 is SGHTA and CDR2 FQGTGA. The CDR3 totals 13 residues. Trimming shortened V by 5 bases and J by 3 bases, and 10 bases separated the two germline ends. Here the CDR3 DNA reads TGTGCCAGCAGCCGAGGGGGGGACACTGAAGCTTTCTTT. Amino acids: CASSRGGDTEAFF.

The table lists this clonotype with a few counts. V gene TRBV7-9 combines with J gene TRBJ1-2; 7 nucleotides match TRBD1. The CDR3 has 14 residues. Germline V gene sequence: CDR1 SEHNR, CDR2 FQNEAQ (reference sequence). After removal of 4 bases from V and 6 bases from J, the junction contained 8 bases not matched to a gene. The CDR3 here is CASSSIDRADGYTF. The DNA for the CDR3 is TGTGCCAGCAGCTCAATCGACAGGGCGGATGGCTACACCTTC.

This chain uses TRBV5-1 with TRBJ2-4; 7 positions agree with TRBD2. The CDR3 is made up of 16 amino acids. Germline V lookup: CDR1 SGHRS, CDR2 YFSETQ. V trimming: 4 bases; J trimming: 0 bases; junction bases outside the gene matches: 7. The CDR3 here is CASSGGDWQAKNIQYF. CDR3 nucleotides: TGCGCCAGCAGCGGGGGGGACTGGCAAGCCAAAAACATTCAGTACTTC. Full variable domain (rest looked up from reference TRBV5-1 and TRBJ2-4): KAGVTQTPRYLIKTRGQQVTLSCSPISGHRSVSWYQQTPGQGLQFLFEYFSETQRNKGNFPGRFSGRQFSNSRSEMNVSTLELGDSALYLCASSGGDWQAKNIQYFGAGTRLSVL.

The V and J genes are TRBV7-3 and TRBJ2-5; D remains unclear. Germline-derived CDR1 and CDR2 are SGHTA and FQGTGA. The CDR3 length is 12 residues. V dropped 7 bases and J dropped 5 bases, with 11 bases sitting between them. In nucleotides, the CDR3 is TGTGCCAGCACCTCAACAAGGGAGACCCAGTACTTC. Translating gives CASTSTRETQYF.

The rearrangement links TRBV20-1 to TRBJ2-1; D not certain. The CDR3 runs to 11 residues. Germline V gives CDR1 DFQATT, CDR2 SNEGSKA (reference sequence). The CDR3 DNA is TGCAGAGCTGGGCAAGGCAATGAGCAGTTCTTC. It codes for CRAGQGNEQFF.

This rearrangement joins TRBV4-1 to TRBJ1-2; D is possibly TRBD1 (5 bases). This CDR3 region has 13 residues. Deletions cut 7 bases from V and 8 bases from J, with 17 bases between. Germline V gene sequence: CDR1 MGHRA, CDR2 YSYEKL. The CDR3 is CASKFTGGGGYTF. The DNA for the CDR3 is TGCGCCAGCAAATTCACAGGCGGGGGGGGCTACACCTTC.

This clonotype was seen more than once but under ten times. The chain employs TRBV6-1 and TRBJ2-5; the D gene is possibly TRBD2 (6 bases). The J call may be in error: the DNA end matches TRBJ2-7 better. This CDR3 is 13 amino acids long. Germline-derived CDR1 and CDR2 are MNHNS and SASEGT. CDR3 amino acids: CASSDSLASEQYF. The CDR3 DNA is TGTGCCAGCAGCGACAGTCTAGCGAGCGAGCAGTACTTC.

The chain joins TRBV4-1 to TRBJ1-5; D remains unclear. The germline V gene encodes CDR1 MGHRA and CDR2 YSYEKL. This CDR3 has 14 residues. Trimming pared 2 bases from V and 1 base from J, leaving 6 bases between. The CDR3 is CASSQFQSNQPQHF. The CDR3 DNA reads TGCGCCAGCAGCCAATTCCAGAGCAATCAGCCCCAGCATTTT.

The V and J genes are TRBV9 and TRBJ1-2, with D perhaps matching TRBD1 (6 bases). This CDR3 is built from 13 residues. Germline V gene sequence: CDR1 SGDLS, CDR2 YYNGEE. V was cut by 2 bases and J by 7 bases, with 12 bases left in between. In nucleotides, the CDR3 is TGTGCCAGCAGCGTGTTGGGGGCGCGTGGCTACACCTTC. This gives the protein CASSVLGARGYTF.

The chain has TRBV28 and TRBJ2-2; perhaps D is TRBD1 or TRBD2 (5 bases each). Germline lookup yields CDR1 MDHEN and CDR2 SYDVKM. Trimming took 2 bases from V and 3 from J, leaving 10 bases between them. The CDR3 contains 15 residues. The CDR3 DNA is TGTGCCAGCAGTTTAGGGGACGCAGACACCGGGGAGCTGTTTTTT. Translated, it gives CASSLGDADTGELFF.

V usage is TRBV5-1 and J usage is TRBJ2-7; perhaps TRBD2 as D (5 bases). The V and J ends lost 4 bases and 3 bases respectively, with 5 bases between them. The CDR3 runs 11 residues. The V gene's germline CDR1 is SGHRS and CDR2 YFSETQ. The CDR3 loop reads CASSDYYEQYF. As DNA, the CDR3 is TGCGCCAGCAGCGACTACTACGAGCAGTACTTC.